The clone carrying this T cell receptor (delta chain) occurred many times. TCRdb reprocessed the multiplex PCR reads using CATT. The top ten hold around 8.5% of the sample, which has 70,000 to 95,000 delta-chain clones, almost 1.5% seen once. These data belong to a study of γδ T cells in repeated Plasmodium falciparum infection. About the study: Malaria-naive adults were infected with P. falciparum NF54 four times over roughly 590 days.

V lost 3 bases and J lost 2; bases outside the gene matches: 27. Germline-derived CDR1 and CDR2 are TSWWSYY and QGS. This CDR3 has 24 amino acids. Bulk repertoires came from Vgamma9/Vdelta2+ or Vdelta2-negative gammadelta T cells flow-sorted from PBMC. The receptor was isolated from a pool of human donors (malaria-infected and uninfected, not separated). The chain carries TRDV1 and TRDJ1, with 13 bases matching TRDD3. The specimen sequenced was gamma-delta T cells from blood. CDR3 coding DNA: TGTGCTCTTGGGGACCCCCCGCTTCCGTATCGTCCCCTTTACTGGGGGATACGGACCGATAAACTCATCTTT. Translation: CALGDPPLPYRPLYWGIRTDKLIF.